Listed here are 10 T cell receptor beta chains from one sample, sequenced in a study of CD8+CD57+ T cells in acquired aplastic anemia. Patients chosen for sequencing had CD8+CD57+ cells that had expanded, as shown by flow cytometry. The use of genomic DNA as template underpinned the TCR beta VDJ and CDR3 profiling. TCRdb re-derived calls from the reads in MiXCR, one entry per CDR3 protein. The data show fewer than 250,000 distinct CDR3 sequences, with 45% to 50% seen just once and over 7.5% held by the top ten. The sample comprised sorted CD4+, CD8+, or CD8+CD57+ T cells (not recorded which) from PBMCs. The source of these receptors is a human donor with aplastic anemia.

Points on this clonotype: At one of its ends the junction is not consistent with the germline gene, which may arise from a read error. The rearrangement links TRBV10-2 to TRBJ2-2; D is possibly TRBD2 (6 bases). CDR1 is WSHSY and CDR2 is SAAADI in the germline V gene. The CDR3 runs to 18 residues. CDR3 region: CASSEQGGHRENTGELFF. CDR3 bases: TGCGCCAGCAGTGAGCAAGGTGGCCACCGGGAGAACACCGGAGAGCTGTTTTTT.

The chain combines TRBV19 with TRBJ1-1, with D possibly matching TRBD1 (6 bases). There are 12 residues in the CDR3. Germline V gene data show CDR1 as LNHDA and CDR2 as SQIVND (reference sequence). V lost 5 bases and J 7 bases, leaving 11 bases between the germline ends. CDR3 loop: CASSQQGNEAFF. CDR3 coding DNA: TGTGCCAGTAGTCAACAGGGCAATGAAGCTTTCTTT. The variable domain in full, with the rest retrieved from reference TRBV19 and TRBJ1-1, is DGGITQSPKYLFRKEGQNVTLSCEQNLNHDAMYWYRQDPGQGLRLIYYSQIVNDFQKGDIAEGYSVSREKKESFPLTVTSAQKNPTAFYLCASSQQGNEAFFGQGTRLTVV.

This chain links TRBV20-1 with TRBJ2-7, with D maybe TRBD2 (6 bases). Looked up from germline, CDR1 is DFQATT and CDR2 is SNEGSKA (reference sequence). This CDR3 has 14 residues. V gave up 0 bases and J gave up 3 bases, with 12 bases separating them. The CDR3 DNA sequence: TGCAGTGCTAGAGATTCCGCTAGCGTCTACGAGCAGTACTTC. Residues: CSARDSASVYEQYF.

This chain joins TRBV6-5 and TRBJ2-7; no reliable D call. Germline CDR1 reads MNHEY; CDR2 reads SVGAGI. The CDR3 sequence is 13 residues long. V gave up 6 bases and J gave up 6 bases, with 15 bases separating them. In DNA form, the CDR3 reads TGTGCCAGCAGCTTAAATGGTGGGTCCGAGCAGTACTTC. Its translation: CASSLNGGSEQYF.

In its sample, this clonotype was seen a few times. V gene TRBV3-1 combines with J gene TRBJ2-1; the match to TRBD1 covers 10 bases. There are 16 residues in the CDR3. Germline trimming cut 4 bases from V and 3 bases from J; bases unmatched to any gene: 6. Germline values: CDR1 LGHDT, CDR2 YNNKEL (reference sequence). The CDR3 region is CASSPGQGRIYNEQFF. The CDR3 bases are TGTGCCAGCAGCCCGGGACAGGGGAGAATCTACAATGAGCAGTTCTTC.

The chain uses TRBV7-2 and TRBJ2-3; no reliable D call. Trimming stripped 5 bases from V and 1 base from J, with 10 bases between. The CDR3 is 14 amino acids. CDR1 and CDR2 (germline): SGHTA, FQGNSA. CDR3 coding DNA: TGTGCCAGCAGCGGAGAGGACGGCACAGATACGCAGTATTTT. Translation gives CASSGEDGTDTQYF.

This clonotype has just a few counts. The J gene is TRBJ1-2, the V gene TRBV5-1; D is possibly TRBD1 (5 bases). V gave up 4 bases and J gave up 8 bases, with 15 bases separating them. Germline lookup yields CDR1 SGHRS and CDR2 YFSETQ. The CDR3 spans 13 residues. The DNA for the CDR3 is TGCGCCAGCAGCAAACCAGAGAGGGGAGGCTACACCTTC. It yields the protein CASSKPERGGYTF.

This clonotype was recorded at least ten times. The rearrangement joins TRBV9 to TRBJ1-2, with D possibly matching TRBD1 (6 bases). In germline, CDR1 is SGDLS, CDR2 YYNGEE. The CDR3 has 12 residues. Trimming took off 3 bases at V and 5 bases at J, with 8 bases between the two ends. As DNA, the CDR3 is TGTGCCAGCAGCGCAGGGGTTTATGGCTACACCTTC. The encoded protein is CASSAGVYGYTF.

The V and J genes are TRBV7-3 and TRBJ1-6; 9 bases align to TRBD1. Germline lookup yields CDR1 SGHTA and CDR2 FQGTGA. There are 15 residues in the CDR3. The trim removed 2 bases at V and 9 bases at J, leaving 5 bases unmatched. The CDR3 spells CASSLAGTGSSPLHF. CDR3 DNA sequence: TGTGCCAGCAGCTTAGCCGGGACAGGGAGTTCACCCCTCCACTTT.

The DNA for the CDR3 is TGTGCCAGCAGCTTAGCCTGGGGGCATGGCTACACCTTC. Protein: CASSLAWGHGYTF. This chain uses TRBV7-6 with TRBJ1-2; D possibly corresponds to TRBD1 (6 bases). Germline loops: CDR1 SGHVS, CDR2 FNYEAQ. CDR3 length: 13 residues. Trimming shortened V by 0 bases and J by 6 bases, and 8 bases separated the two germline ends.